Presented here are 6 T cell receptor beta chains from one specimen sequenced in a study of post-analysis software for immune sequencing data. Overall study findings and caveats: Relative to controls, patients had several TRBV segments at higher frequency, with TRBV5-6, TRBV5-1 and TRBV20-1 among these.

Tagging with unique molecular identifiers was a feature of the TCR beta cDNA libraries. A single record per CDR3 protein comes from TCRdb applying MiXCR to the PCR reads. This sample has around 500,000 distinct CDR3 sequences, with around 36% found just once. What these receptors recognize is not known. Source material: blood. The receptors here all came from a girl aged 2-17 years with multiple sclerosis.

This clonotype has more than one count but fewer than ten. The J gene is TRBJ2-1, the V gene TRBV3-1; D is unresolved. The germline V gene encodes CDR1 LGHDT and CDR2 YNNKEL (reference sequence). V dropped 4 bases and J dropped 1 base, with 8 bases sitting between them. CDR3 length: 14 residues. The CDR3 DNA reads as TGTGCCAGCAGCCCAAGCGATTCCTACAATGAGCAGTTCTTC. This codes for CASSPSDSYNEQFF.

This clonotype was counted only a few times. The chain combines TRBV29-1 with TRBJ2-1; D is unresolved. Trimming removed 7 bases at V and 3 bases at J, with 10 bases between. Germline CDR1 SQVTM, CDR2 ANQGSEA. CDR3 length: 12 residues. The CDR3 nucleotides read TGCAGCGGTGAGTCTGTCTACAATGAGCAGTTCTTC. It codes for CSGESVYNEQFF.

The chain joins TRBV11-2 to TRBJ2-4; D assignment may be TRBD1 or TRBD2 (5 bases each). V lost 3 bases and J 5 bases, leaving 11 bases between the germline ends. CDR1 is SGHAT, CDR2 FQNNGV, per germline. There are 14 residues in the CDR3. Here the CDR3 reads CASSFRGGENIQYF. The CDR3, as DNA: TGTGCCAGCAGCTTTCGGGGCGGCGAAAACATTCAGTACTTC. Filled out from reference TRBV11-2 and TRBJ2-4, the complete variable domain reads EAGVAQSPRYKIIEKRQSVAFWCNPISGHATLYWYQQILGQGPKLLIQFQNNGVVDDSQLPKDRFSAERLKGVDSTLKIQPAKLEDSAVYLCASSFRGGENIQYFGAGTRLSVL.

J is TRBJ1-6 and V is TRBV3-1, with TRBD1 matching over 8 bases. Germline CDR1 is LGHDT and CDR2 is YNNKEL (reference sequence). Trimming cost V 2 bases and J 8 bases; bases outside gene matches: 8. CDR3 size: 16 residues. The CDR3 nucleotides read TGTGCCAGCAGCCAAATCCCCGGGACAGGCGATTCACCCCTCCACTTT. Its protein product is CASSQIPGTGDSPLHF.

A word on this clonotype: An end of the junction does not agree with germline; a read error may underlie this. The CDR3 here is CAGSHPRGVSYNEQFF. The CDR3 DNA reads TGCGCCGGCAGCCACCCGCGGGGGGTCTCCTACAATGAGCAGTTCTTC. The chain recombines TRBV4-1 with TRBJ2-1; TRBD2 aligns across 8 bases. Looked up from germline, CDR1 is MGHRA and CDR2 is YSYEKL. The CDR3 length is 16 residues.

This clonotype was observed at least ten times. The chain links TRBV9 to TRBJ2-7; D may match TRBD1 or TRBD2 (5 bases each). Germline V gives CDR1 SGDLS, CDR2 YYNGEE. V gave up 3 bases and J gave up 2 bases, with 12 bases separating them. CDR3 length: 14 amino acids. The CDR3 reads CASSAGTVAYEQYF. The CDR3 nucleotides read TGTGCCAGCAGCGCGGGGACGGTAGCCTACGAGCAGTACTTC.